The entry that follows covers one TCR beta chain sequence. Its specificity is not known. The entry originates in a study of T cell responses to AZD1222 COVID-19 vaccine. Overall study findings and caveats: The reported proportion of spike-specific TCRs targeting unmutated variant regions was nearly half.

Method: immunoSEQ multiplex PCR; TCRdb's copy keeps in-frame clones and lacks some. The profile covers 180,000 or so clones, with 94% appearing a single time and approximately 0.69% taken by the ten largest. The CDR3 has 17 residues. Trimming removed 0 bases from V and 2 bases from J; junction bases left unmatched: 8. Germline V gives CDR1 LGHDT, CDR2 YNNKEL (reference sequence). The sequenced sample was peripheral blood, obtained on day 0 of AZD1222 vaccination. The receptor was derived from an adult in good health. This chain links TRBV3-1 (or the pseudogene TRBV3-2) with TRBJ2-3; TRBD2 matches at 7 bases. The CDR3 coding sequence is TGTGCCAGCAGCCAAGAATGGAGGGAGGGCCCCACAGATACGCAGTATTTT. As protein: CASSQEWREGPTDTQYF.